This record covers a single TCR beta chain. What it recognizes is unknown. This sample was taken from a study of CD8+ T cells in alopecia areata. Across the study: Treated individuals took tofacitinib by mouth, 5 to 10 mg twice daily. Tofacitinib therapy lasting 6 to 18 months was followed by 6 months off drug. Study-wide findings and caveats: Scalp data also include sequences from resident alphabeta T cells of normal skin.

The CDR3 length is 15 residues. The V end lost 3 bases, the J end lost 2 bases, and 13 bases lay between the germline ends. Germline V lookup: CDR1 KGHSH, CDR2 LQKENI. cDNA prepared by RNA extraction and subsequent reverse transcription served as the template for sequencing. Method: immunoSEQ multiplex PCR; TCRdb's copy keeps in-frame clones and lacks some. The table records fewer than 250,000 clones, around 62% of them present only once. Researchers gathered lesional scalp punch biopsies and peripheral blood from patients with alopecia areata. This specimen was CD4+ T cells sorted from blood, taken at week 0. The chain has TRBV18 and TRBJ2-5; D unresolved. The TCR sequence derives from a human donor with alopecia areata. The CDR3: CASSPQQNPQETQYF. The CDR3 DNA sequence: TGTGCCAGCTCACCTCAACAAAATCCTCAAGAGACCCAGTACTTC.